This record looks at one T cell receptor (beta chain) sequence and its context. A much more abundant neighbour one base away suggests this may be a read error. This CDR3 has 14 amino acids. Germline lookup yields CDR1 SNHLY and CDR2 FYNNEI. V lost 10 bases and J lost 2; bases outside the gene matches: 7. The PBMCs were sourced from fresh peripheral blood (more than 9 ml). It was RNA transcripts that yielded the amplified TCR beta CDR3 regions. With the HTBI primer set, the TCR CDR3 went through a first round of RT-PCR. A single record per CDR3 protein comes from TCRdb applying MiXCR to the multiplex PCR reads. Among 450,000 to 650,000 distinct CDR3 sequences listed, more than 20% were seen once. This sample is drawn from a study of T cells in Graves' hyperthyroidism and ophthalmopathy.

The sequence derives from a man aged 18 to 30 with Graves' hyperthyroidism. This chain connects TRBV2 to TRBJ2-7; 11 bases agree with TRBD2. The sample consisted of blood. The CDR3 nucleotides read TGTGCCATCAAGGCGGGACTAGCGGCCTACGAGCAGTACTTC. Amino acids: CAIKAGLAAYEQYF.